The 4 T cell receptor beta chains given below trace back to one sample, sequenced in a study of Ad26.COV2.S vaccination and SARS-CoV-2 variants. Libraries were prepared by immunoSEQ multiplex PCR; TCRdb keeps only in-frame clonotypes and omits some of them. There are approximately 90,000 clones in the sample; around 82% occur only once, and 16% lies in the top ten. This material consisted of peripheral blood, taken after recovery from COVID-19. The receptor source for this set is a human donor who had recovered from COVID-19.

The rearrangement uses TRBV6-2 or TRBV6-3 and TRBJ2-2, with D possibly matching TRBD1 (6 bases). This CDR3 contains 14 residues. Germline lookup yields CDR1 MNHEY and CDR2 SVGEGT. Trimming shortened V by 6 bases and J by 0 bases, and 8 bases separated the two germline ends. The CDR3 sequence is CASSRTANTGELFF. The CDR3 DNA reads TGTGCCAGCAGCCGGACAGCGAACACCGGGGAGCTGTTTTTT.

The chain joins TRBV28 to TRBJ1-5; tentatively, D is TRBD1 (6 bases). The germline V gene encodes CDR1 MDHEN and CDR2 SYDVKM. Trimming left V 5 bases short and J 3 bases short, with 11 bases between. The length of the CDR3 is 14 residues. The CDR3 DNA reads TGTGCCAGCAGTACCAGGGGAAACAATCAGCCCCAGCATTTT. This translates into CASSTRGNNQPQHF.

This chain uses TRBV7-8 with TRBJ2-7; no definite D call. The germline V gene has CDR1 SGHVS and CDR2 FQNEAQ. V dropped 5 bases and J dropped 3 bases, with 5 bases sitting between them. CDR3 length equals 11 residues. The chain's CDR3 is CASSLDYEQYF. The CDR3 nucleotides are TGTGCCAGCAGCCTAGACTACGAGCAGTACTTC.

V is TRBV6-5 and J is TRBJ2-7; D is perhaps TRBD1 (6 bases). The CDR3 consists of 14 residues. Trimming stripped 4 bases from V and 2 bases from J, with 12 bases between. CDR1 is MNHEY and CDR2 is SVGAGI in the germline V gene. CDR3: CASSFTGLTYEQYF. CDR3 nucleotides: TGTGCCAGCAGTTTTACAGGGCTGACCTACGAGCAGTACTTC.